The rows below give T cell receptor beta chains drawn from one sample of a study of regulatory T cells in long-lasting Graves disease. MiXCR, run by TCRdb on the multiplex PCR reads, gives a single entry per CDR3 protein. This sample yields some 460,000 distinct CDR3 sequences, of which roughly 16% are seen a single time; 10% to 15% belongs to the top ten. This sample also appeared in a second study, on T cells in Graves' hyperthyroidism and ophthalmopathy.

The sequences come from peripheral blood mononuclear cells (PBMCs), collected at new diagnosis, from a patient treated with antithyroid drugs. The receptors were sampled from a man aged 40-55 years with Graves disease. The CDR3 runs from the conserved cysteine through the conserved F or W. The order of the fields is clone size, D gene, J gene, V gene, CDR3 DNA, CDR3 protein. A D gene is named only where the DNA matches it firmly. A row's size may be missing; if present it is once, few, many or a size class.

size: many; D: TRBD2; J: TRBJ2-2; V: TRBV7-9; DNA: TGTGCCAGCAGCCGAGCGGGGGGCACCGGGGAGCTGTTTTTT; CDR3: CASSRAGGTGELFF
size: .; D: .; J: TRBJ2-1; V: TRBV24-1; DNA: TGTGCCACCAGTGACCTGGATAGCGCCCACTACAATGAGCAGTTCTTC; CDR3: CATSDLDSAHYNEQFF
size: .; D: .; J: TRBJ1-3; V: TRBV12-5; DNA: TGTGCTAGTGGTTTGGTAAAAGGGGACGGAAACACCATATATTTT; CDR3: CASGLVKGDGNTIYF
size: .; D: TRBD2; J: TRBJ2-7; V: TRBV20-1; DNA: TGCAGTGCTCTGCCTGGGACTAGCGGCTACGAGCAGTACTTC; CDR3: CSALPGTSGYEQYF
size: .; D: TRBD2; J: TRBJ2-1; V: TRBV20-1; DNA: TGCAGTGCTAGAAAACTAGCGGGGACAAGCTCCTACAATGAGCAGTTCTTC; CDR3: CSARKLAGTSSYNEQFF
size: few; D: TRBD2; J: TRBJ2-3; V: TRBV29-1; DNA: TGCAGCGTTGTGGTTAGCGGGGGCACAGATACGCAGTATTTT; CDR3: CSVVVSGGTDTQYF
size: .; D: TRBD2; J: TRBJ2-1; V: TRBV6-2/TRBV6-3; DNA: TGTGCCAGCAGCTTTAGCGGGAGGGCCTACTACAATGAGCAGTTCTTC; CDR3: CASSFSGRAYYNEQFF
size: few; D: TRBD2; J: TRBJ2-5; V: TRBV4-2; DNA: TGTGCCAGCAGCCAACGACTAGCGGGAGGGCCGGGTCAAGAGACCCAGTACTTC; CDR3: CASSQRLAGGPGQETQYF
size: many; D: TRBD1; J: TRBJ1-4; V: TRBV5-1; DNA: TGCGCCAGCAGATATACAGGGGGGAATGAAAAACTGTTTTTT; CDR3: CASRYTGGNEKLFF
size: many; D: TRBD2; J: TRBJ2-5; V: TRBV20-1; DNA: TGCAGTGCTAGCCCGGGACTAGCTAGTGAGACCCAGTACTTC; CDR3: CSASPGLASETQYF
size: .; D: .; J: TRBJ2-2; V: TRBV11-1; DNA: TGTGCCAGCAGCTTAGCGCGCGGCTCGCTGGGAGCAGAGCTGTTTTTT; CDR3: CASSLARGSLGAELFF
size: many; D: .; J: TRBJ1-5; V: TRBV30; DNA: TGTGCCTGGAGTGTAGCGGGACGCGGGGATCAGCCCCAGCATTTT; CDR3: CAWSVAGRGDQPQHF
size: .; D: .; J: TRBJ2-6; V: TRBV12-3/TRBV12-4; DNA: TGTGCCAGCAGTTTAGGGGGAGACTCTGGGGCCTACGTCCTGACTTTC; CDR3: CASSLGGDSGAYVLTF
size: .; D: .; J: TRBJ2-1; V: TRBV7-8; DNA: TGTGCCAGCAGCCCCGACAGGAATGAGCAGTTCTTC; CDR3: CASSPDRNEQFF